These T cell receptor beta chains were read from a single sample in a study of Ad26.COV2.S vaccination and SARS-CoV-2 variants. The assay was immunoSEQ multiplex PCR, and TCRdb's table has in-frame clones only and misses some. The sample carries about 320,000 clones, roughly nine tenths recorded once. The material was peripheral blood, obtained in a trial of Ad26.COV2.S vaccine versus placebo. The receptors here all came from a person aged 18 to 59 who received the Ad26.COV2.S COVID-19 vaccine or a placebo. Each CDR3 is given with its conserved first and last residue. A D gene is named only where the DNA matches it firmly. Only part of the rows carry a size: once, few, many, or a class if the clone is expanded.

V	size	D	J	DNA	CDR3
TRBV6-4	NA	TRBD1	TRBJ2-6	TGTGCCAGCAGTGACTCGTCGGGACAGGGGGGTACTGGGGCCAACGTCCTGACTTTC	CASSDSSGQGGTGANVLTF
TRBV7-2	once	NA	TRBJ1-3	TGTGCCAGCAGCTTAGATCGGAGCTCTGGAAACACCATATATTTT	CASSLDRSSGNTIYF
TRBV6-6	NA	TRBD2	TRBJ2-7	TGTGCCACCATAGCGGGGGGTAATACCTACGAGCAGTACTTC	CATIAGGNTYEQYF
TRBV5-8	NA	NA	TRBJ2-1	TGTGCCAGCAGCCAACTCAGTCAGGGCGATGAGCAGTTCTTC	CASSQLSQGDEQFF
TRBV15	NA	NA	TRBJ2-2	TGTGCCACCAGCAGACTTCATACCCCGAACACCGGGGAGCTGTTTTTT	CATSRLHTPNTGELFF
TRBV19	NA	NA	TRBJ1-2	TGTGCCAGTAGTCCCGGAAGGTTAGGCTACACCTTC	CASSPGRLGYTF
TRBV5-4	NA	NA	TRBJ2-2	TGTGCCAGCAGCTTGAGAGGGCAGGGGTTAACCGGGGAGCTGTTTTTT	CASSLRGQGLTGELFF
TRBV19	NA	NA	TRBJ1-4	TGTGCCAGTAGTATTACCTGGACGGCTGTTAGGGAAAAACTGTTTTTT	CASSITWTAVREKLFF
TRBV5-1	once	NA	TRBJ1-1	TGCGCCAGCAGCTTGGCAGGGGAGAACACTGAAGCTTTCTTT	CASSLAGENTEAFF
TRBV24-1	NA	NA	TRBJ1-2	TGTGCCACCAGTGATTTGCAAAGAGGTCGTGGGGGAGGACACGGCTACACCTTC	CATSDLQRGRGGGHGYTF
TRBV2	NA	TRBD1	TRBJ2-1	TGTGCCAGCAGTCCCGAATCAGGGGGCGCCGGCCCTGAGCAGTTCTTC	CASSPESGGAGPEQFF
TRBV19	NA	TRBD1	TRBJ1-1	TGTGCCAGTAGCTGGGACAGCTACACTGAAGCTTTCTTT	CASSWDSYTEAFF
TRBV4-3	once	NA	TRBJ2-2	TGCGCCAGCAGCGGCTTGGAAGTTGGGACCGGGGAGCTGTTTTTT	CASSGLEVGTGELFF
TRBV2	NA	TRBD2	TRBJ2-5	TGTGCCAGCAGTGAAAGTATGGGACTAGCGGGGGATCAAGAGACCCAGTACTTC	CASSESMGLAGDQETQYF
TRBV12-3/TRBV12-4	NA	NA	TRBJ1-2	TGTGCCAGCAGTTCGGCCCTACCGACAGGCTACACCTTC	CASSSALPTGYTF
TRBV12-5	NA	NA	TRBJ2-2	TGTGCTAGTGGTCAGCAGGGCTACGGGGAGCTGTTTTTT	CASGQQGYGELFF
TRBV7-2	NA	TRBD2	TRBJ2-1	TGTGCCAGCTTAGAACTAGCGGGATCCGAGCAGTTCTTC	CASLELAGSEQFF
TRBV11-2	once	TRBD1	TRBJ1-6	TGTGCCAGCAGTGGGGACAGGGAATCTCGCGCCCTCCACTTT	CASSGDRESRALHF
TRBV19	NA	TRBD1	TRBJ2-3	TGTGCCAGCCGGGACAGCCCCTACCCTAGCACAGATACGCAGTATTTT	CASRDSPYPSTDTQYF
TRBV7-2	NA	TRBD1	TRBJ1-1	TGTGCCAGCAGCTCCCGGGACAGGTTGAACACTGAAGCTTTCTTT	CASSSRDRLNTEAFF
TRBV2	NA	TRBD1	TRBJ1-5	TGTGCCAGCGTCGGACAGGGGTACTACAATCAGCCCCAGCATTTT	CASVGQGYYNQPQHF
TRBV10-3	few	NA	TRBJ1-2	TGTGCCATCAGTGATGGCCCCTCTACGGATGGCTACACCTTC	CAISDGPSTDGYTF
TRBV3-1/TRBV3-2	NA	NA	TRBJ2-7	TGTGCCAGCAGCCCTCTCGGGGGATACTACGAGCAGTACTTC	CASSPLGGYYEQYF
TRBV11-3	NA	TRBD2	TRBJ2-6	TGTGCCAGCAGCCCGAGCGGGGGCATCTCTGGGGCCAACGTCCTGACTTTC	CASSPSGGISGANVLTF
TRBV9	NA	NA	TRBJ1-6	TGTGCCAGCAGCTTCAGACAGGCATCTTCACCCCTCCACTTT	CASSFRQASSPLHF
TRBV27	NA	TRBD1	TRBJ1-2	TGTGCCAGCAGTACACGGACAGGACTGAGCTATGGCTACACCTTC	CASSTRTGLSYGYTF
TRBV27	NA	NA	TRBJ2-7	TGTGCCAGCAGTTCCGCAGGATTTGGATACGAGCAGTACTTC	CASSSAGFGYEQYF
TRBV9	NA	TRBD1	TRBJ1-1	TGTGCCAGCAGTTACTACGGGACAGGGGACACTGAAGCTTTCTTT	CASSYYGTGDTEAFF
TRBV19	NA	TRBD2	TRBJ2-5	TGTGCCAGTAGTGGGGTAGCGGGTTCTGAGACCCAGTACTTC	CASSGVAGSETQYF
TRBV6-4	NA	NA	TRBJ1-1	TGTGCCAGCAGTCAGGTATATCGGGACACTGAAGCTTTCTTT	CASSQVYRDTEAFF
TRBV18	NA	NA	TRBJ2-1	TGTGCCAGCTCACCCGGGGCCAACAATGAGCAGTTCTTC	CASSPGANNEQFF
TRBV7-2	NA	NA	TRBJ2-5	TGTGCCAGCAGCTTAGTGCTCCGGGTGGGGGGAGAGACCCAGTACTTC	CASSLVLRVGGETQYF
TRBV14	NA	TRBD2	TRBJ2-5	TGTGCCAGCAGCCAAGACCCTCAACTAGCGGGGGGGCTGGAGACCCAGTACTTC	CASSQDPQLAGGLETQYF
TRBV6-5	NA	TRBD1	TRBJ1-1	TGTGCCAGCAGTCCCTCAGGGGGCTGGACTGAAGCTTTCTTT	CASSPSGGWTEAFF
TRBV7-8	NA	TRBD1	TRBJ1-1	TGTGCCAGCAGCTACCGACAGGGGGTGAACACTGAAGCTTTCTTT	CASSYRQGVNTEAFF
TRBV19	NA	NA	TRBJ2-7	TGTGCCAGTAGTATCTCCGGGTATTCCTACGAGCAGTACTTC	CASSISGYSYEQYF
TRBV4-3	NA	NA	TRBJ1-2	TGCGCCAGCAGCCAAGATGAGGGAAGCGGCTACACCTTC	CASSQDEGSGYTF
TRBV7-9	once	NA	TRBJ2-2	TGTGCCAGCAGGACGGACGGAAACACCGGGGAGCTGTTTTTT	CASRTDGNTGELFF
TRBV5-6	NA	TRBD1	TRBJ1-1	TGTGCCAGCAGCTTGGGGCAGGGGGCAACTTTCTTT	CASSLGQGATFF
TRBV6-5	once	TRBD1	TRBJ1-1	TGTGCCAGCAGTTACCCACAGGGGTCAATGAACACTGAAGCTTTCTTT	CASSYPQGSMNTEAFF
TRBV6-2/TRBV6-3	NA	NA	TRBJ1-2	TGTGCCAGCAGCCCCCTGTGGGAGGATGGCTACACCTTC	CASSPLWEDGYTF